This T cell receptor beta chain is from a study of blood T cell repertoires in COVID-19. Original processing notes: Estimation of nucleated cell counts was performed using reference gene primer amplification. Sequencing was performed with immunoSEQ multiplex PCR; in TCRdb, only in-frame clones are kept and a portion is missing. V and J calls plus clone size are reproduced from that table; the DNA served to infer D and trimming. The sample holds roughly 160,000 clones, approximately 90% seen once. The TCR was taken from a man between 18 and 29 years old with COVID-19, enrolled during active disease. Sequenced input: peripheral blood.

The CDR3 DNA reads TGCGCCAGCAGCACCAGGGTACAGGGGTCCGCCGGGGAGCTGTTTTTT. It codes for CASSTRVQGSAGELFF. This chain links TRBV5-1 with TRBJ2-2; 7 bases align to TRBD1. The CDR3 runs to 16 residues. CDR1 and CDR2 (germline): SGHRS, YFSETQ. V lost 4 bases to trimming and J lost 6 bases; unmatched junction nucleotides: 12.